The T cell receptor (beta chain) under discussion was sequenced for a study of blood T cells in healthy people across ages (dated by TCRdb to between 2014 and 2017). For the study in its entirety: In model experiments, roughly one uniquely barcoded TCR beta cDNA molecule per two T cells was captured by template switching. Four age groups were formed from the donors: young (average about 17 years), middle-aged (around 37), aged (roughly 58) and long-lived (more than 75). To avoid experimental bias, donors of different ages were spread randomly across the sequencing lanes. Two additional independent replicas of 1 million unique cDNA reads from the same blood draw were analyzed for two donors (one aged 18 to 30 and one aged 80 or older). Age-related changes in TCR beta repertoire diversity were measured in the study by deep sequencing normalized with unique cDNA molecular identifiers. Overall results and qualifications from the work: Because the CMV infection status of the donors was unknown, age-related changes in expanded clonotypes may potentially have been confounded. Compared with the aged group, the long-lived group had more naive CD4+ T cells, fewer expanded clones and increased TCR diversity, a pattern suggesting age selection. Estimates of total diversity based on one million sequenced T cells were regarded as lower bounds and as underestimates. As age increased, observed TCR beta diversity per million T cells dropped in a roughly linear way, and a significant reduction was already evident by age 40. A strong correlation was found between observed TCR beta diversity and the percentage of naive T cells measured by flow cytometry. Conclusive comparison of naive and antigen-experienced compartments was prevented by the profiling of bulk unsorted PBMCs.

The donors were about 40 Caucasian individuals from Russia, aged roughly 6 to 100 years, who were systemically healthy. Each donor gave approximately 9.4 milliliters of peripheral blood, drawn into EDTA-treated Vacutainer tubes. PBMCs were isolated by Ficoll-Paque density-gradient centrifugation, with at least 7 million obtained per sample. Total RNA was extracted from PBMCs with Trizol reagent, with at least 5.5 micrograms obtained per sample. Naive CD45RAhigh/CD27high T cell percentages were measured by flow cytometry on a PBMC aliquot from every donor. According to the germline V gene, CDR1 reads MGHDK and CDR2 reads SYGVNS. The CDR3 runs 13 amino acids, cysteine and phenylalanine included. Only the CDR3 portion is preserved as DNA: 39 bases, with reading frame beginning at the first base. Relative to germline, V is 3 bases shorter and J is 0 bases shorter, with 3 bases between their ends. Library construction relied on 5' RACE. TCRdb shows the sequencer as Illumina HiSeq 2500. The second PCR ran for roughly 7 to 11 cycles and used a J-beta primer mix along with a sample-barcoded 5' primer. Each TCR beta cDNA molecule received a unique molecular identifier from a template-switch 5' adaptor carrying 12 random nucleotides. At least 2.5 million CDR3-containing paired-end reads were obtained from each sample. All of the RNA was converted into first-strand cDNA using the Mint cDNA synthesis kit, with a TRBC-specific oligonucleotide serving as the primer. Following uracil-DNA glycosylase treatment, a first 18-cycle PCR with universal primers M1SS and BC2_uni_R was performed on all cDNA. Regarding the original processing steps: Normalization of each sample was performed by random selection of 1 million high-quality reads, each carrying a distinct molecular identifier. Reads sharing molecular identifiers were discarded rather than binned into consensus sequences. CDR3 identification, clonotype clustering and error correction used MiTCR with a Q25 quality threshold and the strictest error-elimination algorithm. Lower-bound total TCR beta diversity was estimated with a nonparametric unseen species model using Euler transformation. TCRdb took the public reads, trimmed them with fastp at Q25, ran MiXCR for clone calling and kept in-frame beta chains. Each CDR3 protein appears once, grouped with its most common genes and DNA. The V and J calls come from TCRdb's annotation, not from the publication. The table for this sample lists over 1,200,000 distinct CDR3 sequences; around 59% of them were counted only once. The leading ten clones occupy approximately 7% of the sample.

The sample holds a few counts of this clonotype. The target of this receptor is not known. No clone much larger than this one lies a single base away; base qualities are absent. Sequencing was performed on blood. Rearrangement joined TRBV25-1 to TRBJ2-1, with the D segment identity uncertain. The TCR comes from a man aged 18 to 29 in good health. The CDR3 reads CASSDRSYNEQFF. The nucleotide sequence is TGTGCCAGCAGTGACCGCTCCTACAATGAGCAGTTCTTC.